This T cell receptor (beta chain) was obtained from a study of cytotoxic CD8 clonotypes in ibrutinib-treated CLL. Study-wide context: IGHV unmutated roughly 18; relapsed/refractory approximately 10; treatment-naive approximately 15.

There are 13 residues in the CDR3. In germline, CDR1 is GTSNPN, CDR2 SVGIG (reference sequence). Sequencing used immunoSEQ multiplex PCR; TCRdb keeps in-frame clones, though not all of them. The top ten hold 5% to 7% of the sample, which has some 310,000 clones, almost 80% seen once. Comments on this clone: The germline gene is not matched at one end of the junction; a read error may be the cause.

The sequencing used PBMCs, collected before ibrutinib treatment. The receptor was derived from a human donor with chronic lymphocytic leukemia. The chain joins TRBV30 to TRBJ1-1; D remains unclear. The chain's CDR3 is CSWVRRVDTEAFF. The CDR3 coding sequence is TGCTCCTGGGTGCGGCGGGTGGACACTGAAGCTTTCTTT.